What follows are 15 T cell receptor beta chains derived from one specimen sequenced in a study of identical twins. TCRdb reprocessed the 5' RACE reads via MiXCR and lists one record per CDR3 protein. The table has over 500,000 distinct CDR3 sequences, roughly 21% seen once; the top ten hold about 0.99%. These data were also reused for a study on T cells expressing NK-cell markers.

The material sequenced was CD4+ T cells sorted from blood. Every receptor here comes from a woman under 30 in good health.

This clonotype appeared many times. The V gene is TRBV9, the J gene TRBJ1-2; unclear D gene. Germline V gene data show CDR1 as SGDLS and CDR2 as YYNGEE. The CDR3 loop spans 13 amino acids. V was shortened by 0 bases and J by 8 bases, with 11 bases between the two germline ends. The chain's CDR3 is CASSVDGVRGYTF. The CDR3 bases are TGTGCCAGCAGCGTAGATGGGGTACGGGGCTACACCTTC.

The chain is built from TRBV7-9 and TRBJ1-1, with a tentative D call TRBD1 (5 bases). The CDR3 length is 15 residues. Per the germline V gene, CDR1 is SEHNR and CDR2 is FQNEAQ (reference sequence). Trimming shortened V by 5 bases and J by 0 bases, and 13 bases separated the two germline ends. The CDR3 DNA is TGTGCCAGCAGCCCAAGACAGACAGTGAACACTGAAGCTTTCTTT. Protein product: CASSPRQTVNTEAFF.

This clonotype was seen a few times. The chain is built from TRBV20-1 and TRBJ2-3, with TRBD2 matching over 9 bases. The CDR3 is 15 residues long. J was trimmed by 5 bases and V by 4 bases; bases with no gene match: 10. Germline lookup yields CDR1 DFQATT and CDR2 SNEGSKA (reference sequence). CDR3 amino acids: CSAKSIAGEEDTQYF. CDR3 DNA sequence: TGCAGTGCTAAATCCATAGCGGGAGAAGAAGATACGCAGTATTTT.

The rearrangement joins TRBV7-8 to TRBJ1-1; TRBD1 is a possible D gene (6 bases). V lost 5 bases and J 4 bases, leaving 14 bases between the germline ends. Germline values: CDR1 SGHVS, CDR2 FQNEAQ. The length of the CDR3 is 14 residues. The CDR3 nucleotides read TGTGCCAGCAGCCCGCGGGAAGGGGGCACTGAAGCTTTCTTT. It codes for CASSPREGGTEAFF.

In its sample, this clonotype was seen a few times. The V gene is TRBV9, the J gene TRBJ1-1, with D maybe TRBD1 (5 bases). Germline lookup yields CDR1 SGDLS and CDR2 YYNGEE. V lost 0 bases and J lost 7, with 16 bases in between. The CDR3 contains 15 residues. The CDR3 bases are TGTGCCAGCAGCGTAGGTCCAGTGGGACCCCTTGAAGCTTTCTTT. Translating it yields CASSVGPVGPLEAFF.

CDR3 in DNA: TGTGCCAGCAGTTCCACCCGGGAGTCCTCCTACAATGAGCAGTTCTTC. It yields the protein CASSSTRESSYNEQFF. The chain joins TRBV7-2 to TRBJ2-1; tentative D call: TRBD2 (6 bases). Germline V gene sequence: CDR1 SGHTA, CDR2 FQGNSA. The CDR3 contains 16 residues. V lost 6 bases and J lost 0, with 15 bases in between.

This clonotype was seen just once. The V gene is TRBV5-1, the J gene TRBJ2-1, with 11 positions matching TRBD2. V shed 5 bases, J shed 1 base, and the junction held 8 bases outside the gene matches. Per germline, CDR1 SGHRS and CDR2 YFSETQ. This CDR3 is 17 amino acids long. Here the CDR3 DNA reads TGCGCCAGCAGTAGCCTAGCGGGGGGTCTGTCCTACAATGAGCAGTTCTTC. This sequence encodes CASSSLAGGLSYNEQFF.

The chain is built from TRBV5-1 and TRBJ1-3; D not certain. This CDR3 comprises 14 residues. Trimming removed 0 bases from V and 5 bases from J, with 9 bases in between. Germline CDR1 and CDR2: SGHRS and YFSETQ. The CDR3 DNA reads TGCGCCAGCAGCTTGGACGGTGGGAGAAACACCATATATTTT. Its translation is CASSLDGGRNTIYF.

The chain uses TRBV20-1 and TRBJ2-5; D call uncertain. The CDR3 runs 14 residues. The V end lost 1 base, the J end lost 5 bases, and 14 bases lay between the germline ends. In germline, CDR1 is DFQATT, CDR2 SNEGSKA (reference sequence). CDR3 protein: CSARGFATAETQYF. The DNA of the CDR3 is TGCAGTGCTAGAGGATTCGCTACGGCGGAGACCCAGTACTTC.

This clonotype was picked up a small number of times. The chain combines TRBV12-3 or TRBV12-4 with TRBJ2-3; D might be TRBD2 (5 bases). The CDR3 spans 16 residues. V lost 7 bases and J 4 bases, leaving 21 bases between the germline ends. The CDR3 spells CASTPGWGERSDTQYF. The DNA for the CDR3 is TGTGCCAGCACCCCAGGATGGGGAGAGCGGTCAGATACGCAGTATTTT.

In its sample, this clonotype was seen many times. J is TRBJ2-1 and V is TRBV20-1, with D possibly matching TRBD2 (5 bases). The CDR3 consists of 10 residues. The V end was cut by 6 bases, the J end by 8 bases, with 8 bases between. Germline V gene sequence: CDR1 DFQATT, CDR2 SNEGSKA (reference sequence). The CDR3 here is CSAVRDEQFF. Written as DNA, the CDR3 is TGCAGTGCGGTGAGGGATGAGCAGTTCTTC.

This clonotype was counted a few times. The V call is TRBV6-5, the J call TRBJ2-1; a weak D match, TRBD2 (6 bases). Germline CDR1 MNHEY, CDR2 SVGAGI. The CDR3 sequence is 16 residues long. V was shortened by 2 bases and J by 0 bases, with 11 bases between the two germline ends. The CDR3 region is CASSYLAKSSYNEQFF. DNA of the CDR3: TGTGCCAGCAGTTACCTAGCGAAAAGCTCCTACAATGAGCAGTTCTTC.

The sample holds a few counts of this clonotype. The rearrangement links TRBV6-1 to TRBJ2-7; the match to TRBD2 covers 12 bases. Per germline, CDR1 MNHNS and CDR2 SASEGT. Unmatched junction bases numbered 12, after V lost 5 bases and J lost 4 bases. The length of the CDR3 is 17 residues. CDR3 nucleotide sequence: TGTGCCAGCAGTAAGGTCGTGTCTAGCGGGAGGGTTTACGAGCAGTACTTC. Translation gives CASSKVVSSGRVYEQYF.

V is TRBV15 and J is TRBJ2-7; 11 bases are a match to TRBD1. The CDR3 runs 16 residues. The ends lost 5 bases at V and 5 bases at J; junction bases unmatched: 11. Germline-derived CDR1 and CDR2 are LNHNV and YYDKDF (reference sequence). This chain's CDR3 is CATSPEGTGGWHEQYF. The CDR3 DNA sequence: TGTGCCACCAGCCCGGAGGGGACAGGGGGTTGGCACGAGCAGTACTTC.

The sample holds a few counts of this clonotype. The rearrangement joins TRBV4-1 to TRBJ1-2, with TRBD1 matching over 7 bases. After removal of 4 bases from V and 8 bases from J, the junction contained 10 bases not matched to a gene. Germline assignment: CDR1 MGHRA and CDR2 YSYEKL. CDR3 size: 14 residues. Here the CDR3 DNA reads TGCGCCAGCAGCCGCAATCGGGACAGAAAGGGCTACACCTTC. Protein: CASSRNRDRKGYTF.